Included here is one T cell receptor beta chain sequence, with context. The time point was: newly diagnosed GD, antithyroid drugs for less than 3 months. From RNA extracted from PBMCs, the TCR library was made. Patients met American Thyroid Association criteria for Graves' disease. The source of the sample is a study of regulatory T cells in long-lasting Graves disease. Through Arm-PCR of CDR3 regions and iRepertoire HTBI primers, TCR beta libraries were built. Authors' processing steps: Overall, samples carried around 68 TRBV and about 14 TRBJ segments. From the multiplex PCR reads, TCRdb called clonotypes with MiXCR, one entry per CDR3 protein. None of the V and J calls come from the authors' own analysis; TCRdb made them. The repertoire holds over 450,000 distinct CDR3 sequences, with approximately 12% as singletons. Germline V gene sequence: CDR1 MNHNS, CDR2 SASEGT. The CDR3 has 14 amino acids. V was clipped by 7 bases and J by 3 bases; unmatched bases: 5.

These same records also appear under a second study, on T cells in Graves' hyperthyroidism and ophthalmopathy.

This chain joins TRBV6-1 and TRBJ2-3; 9 positions match TRBD2. This specimen was peripheral blood mononuclear cells (PBMCs), taken at new diagnosis, from a patient treated with antithyroid drugs. The clonotype comes from a woman between 25 and 40 years old with Graves disease. CDR3 residues: CASKAGGDTDTQYF. The CDR3 nucleotides read TGTGCCAGCAAAGCGGGAGGAGATACAGATACGCAGTATTTT.